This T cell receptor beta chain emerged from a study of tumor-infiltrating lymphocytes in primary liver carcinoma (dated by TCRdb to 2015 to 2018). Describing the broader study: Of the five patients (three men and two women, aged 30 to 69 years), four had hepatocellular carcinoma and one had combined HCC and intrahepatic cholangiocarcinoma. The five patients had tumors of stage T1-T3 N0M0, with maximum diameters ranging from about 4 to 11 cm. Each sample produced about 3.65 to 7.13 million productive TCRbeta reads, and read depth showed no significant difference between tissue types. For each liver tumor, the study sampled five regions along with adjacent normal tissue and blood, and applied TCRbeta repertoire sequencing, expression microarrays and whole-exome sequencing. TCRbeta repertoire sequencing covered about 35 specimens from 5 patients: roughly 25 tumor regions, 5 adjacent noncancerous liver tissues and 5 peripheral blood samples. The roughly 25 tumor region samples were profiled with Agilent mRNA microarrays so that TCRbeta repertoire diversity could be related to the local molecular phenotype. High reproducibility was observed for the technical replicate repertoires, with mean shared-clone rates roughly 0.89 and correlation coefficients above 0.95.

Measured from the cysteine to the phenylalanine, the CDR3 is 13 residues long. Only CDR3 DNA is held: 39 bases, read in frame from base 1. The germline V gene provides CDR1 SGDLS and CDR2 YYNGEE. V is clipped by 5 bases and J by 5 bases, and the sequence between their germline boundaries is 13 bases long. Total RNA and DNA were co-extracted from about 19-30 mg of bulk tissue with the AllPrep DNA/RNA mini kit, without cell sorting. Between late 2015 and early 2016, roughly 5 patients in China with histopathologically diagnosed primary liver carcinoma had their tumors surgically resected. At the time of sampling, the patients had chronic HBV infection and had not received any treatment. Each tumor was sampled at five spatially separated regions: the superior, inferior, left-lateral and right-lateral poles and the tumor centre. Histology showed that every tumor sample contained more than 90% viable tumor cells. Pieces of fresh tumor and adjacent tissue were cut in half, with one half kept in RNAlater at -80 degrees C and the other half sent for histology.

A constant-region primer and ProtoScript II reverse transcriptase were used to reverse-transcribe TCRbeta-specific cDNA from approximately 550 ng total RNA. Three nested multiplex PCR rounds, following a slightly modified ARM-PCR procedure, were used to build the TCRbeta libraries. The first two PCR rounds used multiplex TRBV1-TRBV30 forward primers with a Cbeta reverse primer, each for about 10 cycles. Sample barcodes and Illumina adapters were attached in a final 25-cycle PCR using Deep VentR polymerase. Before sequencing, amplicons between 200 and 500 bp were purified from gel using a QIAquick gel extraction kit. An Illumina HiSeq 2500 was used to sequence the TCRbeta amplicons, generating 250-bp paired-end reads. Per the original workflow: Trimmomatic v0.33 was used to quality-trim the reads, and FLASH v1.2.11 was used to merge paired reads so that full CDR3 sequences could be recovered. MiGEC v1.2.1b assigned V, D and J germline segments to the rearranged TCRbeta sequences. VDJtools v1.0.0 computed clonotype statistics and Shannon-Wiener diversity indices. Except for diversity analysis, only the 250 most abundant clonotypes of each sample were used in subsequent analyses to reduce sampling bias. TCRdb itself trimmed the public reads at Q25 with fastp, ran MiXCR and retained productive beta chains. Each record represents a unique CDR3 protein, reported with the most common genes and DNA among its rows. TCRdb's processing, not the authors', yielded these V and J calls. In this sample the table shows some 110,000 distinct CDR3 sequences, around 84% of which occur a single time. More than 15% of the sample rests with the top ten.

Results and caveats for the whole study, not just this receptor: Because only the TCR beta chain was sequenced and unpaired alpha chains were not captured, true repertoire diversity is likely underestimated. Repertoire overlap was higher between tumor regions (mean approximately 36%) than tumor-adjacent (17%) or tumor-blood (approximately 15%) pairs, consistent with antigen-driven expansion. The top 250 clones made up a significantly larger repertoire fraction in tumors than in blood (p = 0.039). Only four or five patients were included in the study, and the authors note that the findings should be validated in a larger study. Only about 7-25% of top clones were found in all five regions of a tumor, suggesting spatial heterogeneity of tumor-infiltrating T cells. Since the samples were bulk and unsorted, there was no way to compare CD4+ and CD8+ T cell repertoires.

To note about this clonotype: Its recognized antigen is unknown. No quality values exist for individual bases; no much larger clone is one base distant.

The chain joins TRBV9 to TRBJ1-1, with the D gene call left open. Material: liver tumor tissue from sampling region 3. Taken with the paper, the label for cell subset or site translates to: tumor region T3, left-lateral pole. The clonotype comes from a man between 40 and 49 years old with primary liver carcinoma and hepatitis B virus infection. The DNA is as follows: TGTGCCAGCAGTACTATCCAGGAGACTGAAGCTTTCTTT. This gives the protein CASSTIQETEAFF.